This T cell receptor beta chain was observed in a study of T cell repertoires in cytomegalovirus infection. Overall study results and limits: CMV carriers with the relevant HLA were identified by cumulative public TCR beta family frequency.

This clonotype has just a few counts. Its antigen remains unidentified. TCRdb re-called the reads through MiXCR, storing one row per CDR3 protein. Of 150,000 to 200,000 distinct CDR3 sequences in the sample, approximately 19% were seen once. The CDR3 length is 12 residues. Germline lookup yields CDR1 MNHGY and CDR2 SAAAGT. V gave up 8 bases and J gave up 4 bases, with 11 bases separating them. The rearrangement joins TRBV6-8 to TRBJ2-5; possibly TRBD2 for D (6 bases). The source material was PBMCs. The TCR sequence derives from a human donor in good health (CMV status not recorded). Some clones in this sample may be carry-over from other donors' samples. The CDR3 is CASGDGRETQYF. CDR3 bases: TGTGCCAGCGGAGACGGGAGAGAGACCCAGTACTTC.